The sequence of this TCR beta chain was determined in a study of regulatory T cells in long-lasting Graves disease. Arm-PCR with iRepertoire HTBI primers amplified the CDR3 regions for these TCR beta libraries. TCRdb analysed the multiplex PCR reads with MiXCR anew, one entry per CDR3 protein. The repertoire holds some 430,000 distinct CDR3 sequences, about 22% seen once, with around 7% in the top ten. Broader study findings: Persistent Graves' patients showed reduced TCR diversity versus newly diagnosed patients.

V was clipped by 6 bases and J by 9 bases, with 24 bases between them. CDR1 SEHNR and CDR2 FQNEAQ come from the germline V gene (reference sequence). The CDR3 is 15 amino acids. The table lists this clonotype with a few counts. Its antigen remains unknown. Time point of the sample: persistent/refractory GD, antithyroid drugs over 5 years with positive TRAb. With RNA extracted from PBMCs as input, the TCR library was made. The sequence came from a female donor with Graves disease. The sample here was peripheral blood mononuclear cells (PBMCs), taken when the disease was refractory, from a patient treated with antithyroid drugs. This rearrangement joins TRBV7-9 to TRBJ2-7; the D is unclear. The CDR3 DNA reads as TGTGCCAGCAGACCTCCACCCCGGTTTGGGTATGGGCAGTACTTC. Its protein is CASRPPPRFGYGQYF.